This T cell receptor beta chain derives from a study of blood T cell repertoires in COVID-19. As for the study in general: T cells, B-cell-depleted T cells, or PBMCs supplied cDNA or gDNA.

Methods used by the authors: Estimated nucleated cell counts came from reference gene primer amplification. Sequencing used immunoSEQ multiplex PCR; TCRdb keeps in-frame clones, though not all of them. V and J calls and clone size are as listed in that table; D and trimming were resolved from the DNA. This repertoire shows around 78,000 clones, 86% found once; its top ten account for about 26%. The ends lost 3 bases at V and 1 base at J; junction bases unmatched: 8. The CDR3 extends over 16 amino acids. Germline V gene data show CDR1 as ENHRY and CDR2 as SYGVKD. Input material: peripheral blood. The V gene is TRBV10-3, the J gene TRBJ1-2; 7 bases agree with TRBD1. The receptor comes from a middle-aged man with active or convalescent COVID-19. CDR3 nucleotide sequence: TGTGCCATCAGTGATTGGAGGGACAGCAATAACTATGGCTACACCTTC. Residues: CAISDWRDSNNYGYTF.